Shown below are 15 T cell receptor beta chains from a single sample sequenced in a study of shared clonotypes between healthy human individuals. Data came from immunoSEQ multiplex PCR; TCRdb stores just in-frame clones and leaves some out. The sample holds hundreds of thousands of clones; around two thirds are singletons and the top ten take more than 1.5%. The sequenced material came from memory CD4+ T cells sorted from blood. Subset meaning: CD45RA-negative fraction. These receptors all come from a woman aged 25 to 45 in good health.

This clone was seen only a few times. The V gene is TRBV6-1, the J gene TRBJ1-2; D may be TRBD1 (6 bases). Trimming left V 6 bases short and J 8 bases short, with 16 bases between. The CDR3 covers 13 residues. The germline V gene encodes CDR1 MNHNS and CDR2 SASEGT. CDR3 nucleotides: TGTGCCAGCAGAACACAGGGAGTAACGGGCTACACCTTC. It translates to CASRTQGVTGYTF.

The chain couples TRBV15 to TRBJ2-2; 9 bases map to TRBD1. Per the germline V gene, CDR1 is LNHNV and CDR2 is YYDKDF (reference sequence). The CDR3 is 15 residues long. J lost 4 bases, V lost 5 bases, and 5 bases had no gene match. The CDR3 DNA is TGTGCCACCAGCTCGCGGACAGGGGCCACCGGGGAGCTGTTTTTT. As protein: CATSSRTGATGELFF.

The chain is built from TRBV7-2 and TRBJ2-7; the D gene is possibly TRBD2 (5 bases). The CDR3 runs 14 residues. Germline CDR1 is SGHTA and CDR2 is FQGNSA. The V end lost 4 bases, the J end lost 4 bases, and 14 bases lay between the germline ends. The chain's CDR3 is CASSSLAGSYEQYF. CDR3 DNA: TGTGCCAGCAGCTCTCTAGCAGGATCGTACGAGCAGTACTTC.

This clone was observed once. This chain connects TRBV19 to TRBJ2-3; no reliable D call. V lost 0 bases and J 0 bases, leaving 16 bases between the germline ends. The CDR3 consists of 18 residues. CDR1 and CDR2 from the germline V gene are LNHDA and SQIVND (reference sequence). In DNA form, the CDR3 reads TGTGCCAGTAGTATAGACCCCCTGTCAGGCTGGAGCACAGATACGCAGTATTTT. This sequence encodes CASSIDPLSGWSTDTQYF.

Note on this clone: This same CDR3 is encoded by further DNA sequences in the sample. This chain connects TRBV5-1 to TRBJ1-1; the match to TRBD1 covers 7 bases. The CDR3 has 14 amino acids. The J segment lost 1 base and the V segment lost 0 bases, leaving 0 bases of the junction unmatched. CDR1 and CDR2 (germline): SGHRS, YFSETQ. For the CDR3, the DNA is TGCGCCAGCAGCTTGGACAGGGGGAACACTGAAGCTTTCTTT. Amino acids: CASSLDRGNTEAFF.

This chain links TRBV7-2 with TRBJ1-1; maybe TRBD1 (5 bases). CDR1 is SGHTA and CDR2 is FQGNSA in the germline V gene. The V gene lost 2 bases and the J gene lost 3 bases, with 13 bases spanning the gap. This CDR3 region has 15 residues. CDR3 protein: CASSLLRLGDTEAFF. The CDR3 bases are TGTGCCAGCAGCTTATTAAGACTGGGGGACACTGAAGCTTTCTTT.

This clone was observed once. J is TRBJ2-5 and V is TRBV27, with 7 bases fitting TRBD1. The CDR3 covers 14 residues. The junction had 7 bases not matched to a gene; V was cut back by 6 bases and J by 3 bases. Germline CDR1 and CDR2: MNHEY and SMNVEV (reference sequence). CDR3 protein: CASSSSGTEETQYF. Here the CDR3 DNA reads TGTGCCAGCAGCTCATCCGGGACAGAAGAGACCCAGTACTTC.

The CDR3 sequence: CASSDPGLAGIGELFF. The CDR3 bases are TGTGCCAGCAGTGATCCGGGACTAGCGGGTATCGGGGAGCTGTTTTTT. This chain connects TRBV28 to TRBJ2-2; TRBD2 matches 12 bases. CDR1 is MDHEN and CDR2 is SYDVKM in the germline V gene. Losses at the gene ends were 5 bases for V and 7 bases for J; bases not matched to a gene: 8. The CDR3 has 16 amino acids. Drawing the rest from reference TRBV28 and TRBJ2-2, the complete variable domain is DVKVTQSSRYLVKRTGEKVFLECVQDMDHENMFWYRQDPGLGLRLIYFSYDVKMKEKGDIPEGYSVSREKKERFSLILESASTNQTSMYLCASSDPGLAGIGELFFGEGSRLTVL.

The chain carries TRBV10-2 and TRBJ1-4; D uncertain. Per germline, CDR1 WSHSY and CDR2 SAAADI. This CDR3 contains 15 residues. V lost 8 bases, J lost 1 base, and 14 bases lay in between. The DNA for the CDR3 is TGCGCCAGCTTCGGACCGGACCGAACTAATGAAAAACTGTTTTTT. Its translation is CASFGPDRTNEKLFF.

This chain links TRBV11-2 with TRBJ2-2, with 7 nucleotides matching TRBD2. Losses at the gene ends were 5 bases for V and 5 bases for J; bases not matched to a gene: 5. This CDR3 has 14 amino acids. CDR1 and CDR2 from the germline V gene are SGHAT and FQNNGV. The CDR3 loop reads CASSAGEATGELFF. The CDR3 DNA reads TGTGCCAGCAGCGCGGGGGAGGCGACCGGGGAGCTGTTTTTT.

The rearrangement links TRBV7-2 to TRBJ2-2; tentatively, D is TRBD1 or TRBD2 (5 bases each). Trimming shortened V by 4 bases and J by 3 bases, and 12 bases separated the two germline ends. The CDR3 consists of 15 residues. The germline gives CDR1 SGHTA, CDR2 FQGNSA. The CDR3 spells CASSWDRTHTGELFF. The DNA for the CDR3 is TGTGCCAGCAGCTGGGACCGAACCCACACCGGGGAGCTGTTTTTT.

V and J are TRBV21-1 and TRBJ2-1; TRBD1, the D gene given by the table, was not confirmed from the DNA. TRBV21-1 is noted as a pseudogene. This CDR3 contains 16 residues. As DNA, the CDR3 is TGTGCCAGCAGCAACCCCCCCAGGTTCTCCTACAATGAGCAGTTCTTC. This codes for CASSNPPRFSYNEQFF.

Here the CDR3 DNA reads TGTGCCAGCAGTGACGGGATCCTAGCGGGAGTGGCCGGGGAGCTGTTTTTT. Translation gives CASSDGILAGVAGELFF. The chain is built from TRBV6-4 and TRBJ2-2, with 10 bases identical to TRBD2. Germline V gene lookup returns CDR1 MRHNA and CDR2 SNTAGT. V gave up 2 bases and J gave up 6 bases; unmatched junction bases: 9. This CDR3 has 17 amino acids.

Worth noting for this clone: A read error may explain this, as a much larger clone is one base away. The sample has other DNA sequences that encode this CDR3 too. V usage is TRBV2 and J usage is TRBJ1-5; weak D call: TRBD1 (5 bases). The length of the CDR3 is 19 residues. Germline V CDR1 and CDR2: SNHLY, FYNNEI. This CDR3 reads CASSVTGTQGTHSNQPQHF. CDR3 in DNA: TGTGCCAGCAGTGTAACCGGGACGCAGGGTACCCATAGCAACCAGCCCCAGCATTTT.

This clone was counted a single time. This chain uses TRBV29-1 with TRBJ2-2, with a weak D call TRBD1 (5 bases). Trimming cost V 6 bases and J 1 base, with 12 bases left between them. This CDR3 is built from 14 residues. From germline, CDR1 is SQVTM and CDR2 ANQGSEA. The CDR3 DNA reads as TGCAGCGTGGAACGAGGACAGAACACCGGGGAGCTGTTTTTT. This encodes CSVERGQNTGELFF.